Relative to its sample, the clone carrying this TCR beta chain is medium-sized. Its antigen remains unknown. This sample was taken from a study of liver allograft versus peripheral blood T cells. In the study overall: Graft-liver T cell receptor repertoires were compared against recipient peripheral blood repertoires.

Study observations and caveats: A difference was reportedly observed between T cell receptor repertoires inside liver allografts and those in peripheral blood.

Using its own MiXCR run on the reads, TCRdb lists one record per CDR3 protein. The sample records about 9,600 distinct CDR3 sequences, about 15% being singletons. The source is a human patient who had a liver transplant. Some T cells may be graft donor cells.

This CDR3 reads CASSPSPGLGYEQFF. In DNA form, the CDR3 reads TGTGCCAGCTCACCGAGTCCGGGACTAGGATATGAGCAGTTCTTC. This sequence joins TRBV18 and TRBJ2-1, with 8 positions matching TRBD2. Trimming at V came to 3 bases and at J to 8 bases, leaving 9 bases not matched to a gene. This CDR3 contains 15 residues. Per the germline V gene, CDR1 is KGHSH and CDR2 is LQKENI.